Shown below are 9 T cell receptor beta chains from a single sample sequenced in a study of T cell responses to AZD1222 COVID-19 vaccine. Only in-frame clones appear in the TCRdb table, and some are missing; sequencing was by immunoSEQ multiplex PCR. The sample has about 100,000 clones; around nine tenths are singletons. The sequencing used peripheral blood, collected 28 days after the second AZD1222 dose. These receptors all come from an adult who received the AZD1222 COVID-19 vaccine.

V is TRBV18 and J is TRBJ1-6; 8 bases align to TRBD1. With 4 bases clipped from V and 10 bases from J, the junction kept 6 bases outside the gene matches. CDR3 length: 14 amino acids. The germline gives CDR1 KGHSH, CDR2 LQKENI. CDR3 sequence (DNA): TGTGCCAGCTCACAGGACAGGGATCACTCACCCCTCCACTTT. Its translation is CASSQDRDHSPLHF.

The gene calls are TRBV3-1 (or the pseudogene TRBV3-2) and TRBJ1-1; 11 positions agree with TRBD1. Germline trimming cut 4 bases from V and 2 bases from J; bases unmatched to any gene: 9. This CDR3 comprises 17 residues. Germline assignment: CDR1 LGHDT and CDR2 YNNKEL (reference sequence). For the CDR3, the DNA is TGTGCCAGCAGCCCCCGGGACAGGGGGTTTAGTAACACTGAAGCTTTCTTT. Its translation: CASSPRDRGFSNTEAFF.

This clone occurred once. The J gene is TRBJ2-1, the V gene TRBV24-1; 9 positions match TRBD1. V trimming: 11 bases; J trimming: 7 bases; junction bases outside the gene matches: 14. Germline CDR1 is KGHDR and CDR2 is SFDVKD. This CDR3 comprises 15 residues. The CDR3 reads CAIQPAGTGRNEQFF. CDR3 nucleotide sequence: TGTGCCATCCAGCCAGCCGGGACAGGGAGGAATGAGCAGTTCTTC.

This rearrangement joins TRBV18 to TRBJ2-7, with 10 bases fitting TRBD2. Germline values: CDR1 KGHSH, CDR2 LQKENI. This CDR3 contains 17 residues. V gave up 5 bases and J gave up 0 bases; unmatched junction bases: 10. CDR3 region: CASSGGSGGTYSYEQYF. In DNA form, the CDR3 reads TGTGCCAGCTCAGGTGGTAGCGGGGGGACCTACTCCTACGAGCAGTACTTC. Filled out from reference TRBV18 and TRBJ2-7, the complete variable domain reads NAGVMQNPRHLVRRRGQEARLRCSPMKGHSHVYWYRQLPEEGLKFMVYLQKENIIDESGMPKERFSAEFPKEGPSILRIQQVVRGDSAAYFCASSGGSGGTYSYEQYFGPGTRLTVT.

This clone has just one count. CDR3 amino acids: CASGGTSGVANTGELFF. The DNA of the CDR3 is TGTGCCAGCGGGGGGACTAGCGGGGTTGCGAACACCGGGGAGCTGTTTTTT. The chain employs TRBV27 and TRBJ2-2; 13 nucleotides agree with TRBD2. Germline V gene data show CDR1 as MNHEY and CDR2 as SMNVEV (reference sequence). The CDR3 runs 17 residues. V lost 8 bases, J lost 0 bases, and 6 bases stayed unmatched.

The chain links TRBV5-1 to TRBJ1-5, with D possibly TRBD1 on 6 matching bases. Trimming stripped 0 bases from V and 6 bases from J, with 13 bases between. The CDR3 is 15 amino acids. CDR1 is SGHRS and CDR2 is YFSETQ in the germline V gene. CDR3 in DNA: TGCGCCAGCAGCTTGGATGGGGGGCCACGTCAGCCCCAGCATTTT. Protein product: CASSLDGGPRQPQHF.

The J gene is TRBJ2-3, the V gene TRBV11-2, with 9 nucleotides matching TRBD2. Germline-derived CDR1 and CDR2 are SGHAT and FQNNGV. This CDR3 is built from 15 residues. Trimming removed 7 bases from V and 10 bases from J; junction bases left unmatched: 15. CDR3 protein: CASMPREGREGSQYF. Written as DNA, the CDR3 is TGTGCCAGCATGCCGCGGGAGGGCCGGGAGGGTTCGCAGTATTTT.

This chain joins TRBV18 and TRBJ2-1; D remains unclear. CDR1 is KGHSH, CDR2 LQKENI, per germline. This CDR3 has 16 amino acids. The V end lost 4 bases, the J end lost 2 bases, and 15 bases lay between the germline ends. CDR3 coding DNA: TGTGCCAGCTCACGTCTAGGGTCTAGAACCTACAATGAGCAGTTCTTC. It yields the protein CASSRLGSRTYNEQFF. The entire variable domain, with the rest obtained from reference TRBV18 and TRBJ2-1, is as follows: NAGVMQNPRHLVRRRGQEARLRCSPMKGHSHVYWYRQLPEEGLKFMVYLQKENIIDESGMPKERFSAEFPKEGPSILRIQQVVRGDSAAYFCASSRLGSRTYNEQFFGPGTRLTVL.

This clone was seen a single time. The chain is built from TRBV14 and TRBJ1-2; possible D gene TRBD1, 5 bases. V was shortened by 0 bases and J by 0 bases, with 17 bases between the two germline ends. The CDR3 length is 18 residues. Germline V lookup: CDR1 SGHDN, CDR2 FVKESK. The CDR3 coding sequence is TGTGCCAGCAGCCAAGATATAAGGGGCCGATACGCTAACTATGGCTACACCTTC. This codes for CASSQDIRGRYANYGYTF.